A single sample is the source of the 8 T cell receptor beta chains below, sequenced in a study of blood T cell repertoires in COVID-19. The data were produced by immunoSEQ multiplex PCR, yet TCRdb's version contains in-frame clones alone and is incomplete. The sample has approximately 290,000 clones, 70% to 85% seen once; the top ten hold 0.75% to 0.95%. Sequencing used peripheral blood. These receptor sequences come from a human donor with COVID-19, enrolled during active disease. The donor label of this sample is uncertain.

This clone was counted a single time. This chain links TRBV9 with TRBJ2-7; D may be TRBD1 (5 bases). The ends were cut back, 0 bases at V and 2 bases at J, with 9 bases in the middle. Germline assignment: CDR1 SGDLS and CDR2 YYNGEE. The CDR3 runs to 14 residues. The CDR3 DNA reads as TGTGCCAGCAGCGTAGACACAGGACCCTACGAGCAGTACTTC. Amino acids: CASSVDTGPYEQYF.

V and J are TRBV6-5 and TRBJ1-2, with a possible D match to TRBD1 (5 bases). CDR3 length: 13 residues. Trimming took 6 bases from V and 8 from J, leaving 16 bases between them. Germline V gives CDR1 MNHEY, CDR2 SVGAGI. CDR3 amino acids: CASRSTSGFGYTF. CDR3 nucleotide sequence: TGTGCCAGCAGATCTACGTCAGGGTTCGGCTACACCTTC.

V is TRBV7-2 and J is TRBJ2-1, with TRBD2 matching over 7 bases. Germline V gene lookup returns CDR1 SGHTA and CDR2 FQGNSA. The CDR3 extends over 16 amino acids. After removal of 0 bases from V and 4 bases from J, the junction contained 6 bases not matched to a gene. The chain's CDR3 is CASSLAGGTPYNEQFF. In DNA, the CDR3 is TGTGCCAGCAGCTTAGCGGGGGGGACTCCTTACAATGAGCAGTTCTTC.

V gene TRBV7-2 combines with J gene TRBJ2-1; D is possibly TRBD1 (6 bases). The V end was cut by 5 bases, the J end by 7 bases, with 21 bases between. The CDR3 contains 16 residues. CDR1 is SGHTA, CDR2 FQGNSA, per germline. The CDR3 DNA sequence: TGTGCCAGCAGCCAGAATGGGGCAGGGGTTGCGAATGAGCAGTTCTTC. It encodes CASSQNGAGVANEQFF.

This chain uses TRBV27 with TRBJ1-1, with D possibly being TRBD1 (6 bases). Germline CDR1 MNHEY, CDR2 SMNVEV (reference sequence). Trimming stripped 1 base from V and 0 bases from J, with 12 bases between. The CDR3 consists of 16 residues. The CDR3 nucleotides are TGTGCCAGCAGTTTATTCAGGGGAGCTATGAACACTGAAGCTTTCTTT. Protein sequence: CASSLFRGAMNTEAFF.

The rearrangement joins TRBV19 to TRBJ1-5; the D gene is possibly TRBD1 (5 bases). The CDR3 is 14 amino acids. With 2 bases removed from V and 7 bases from J, the gap between germline ends came to 12 bases. From germline, CDR1 is LNHDA and CDR2 SQIVND (reference sequence). DNA of the CDR3: TGTGCCAGTAGTATACCCATCGGGGGGCAGCCCCAGCATTTT. Translating gives CASSIPIGGQPQHF.

This chain joins TRBV10-3 and TRBJ1-3; no firm D call. In germline, CDR1 is ENHRY, CDR2 SYGVKD. The length of the CDR3 is 16 residues. V was cut by 6 bases and J by 3 bases, with 18 bases left in between. The CDR3 sequence: CAISVHSSTDGNTIYF. The CDR3 DNA is TGTGCCATCAGCGTCCACTCCTCCACCGATGGAAACACCATATATTTT.

The chain has TRBV9 and TRBJ1-4, with TRBD1 matching over 7 bases. CDR3 length equals 15 residues. Germline V gene lookup returns CDR1 SGDLS and CDR2 YYNGEE. The V gene end was trimmed by 4 bases and the J gene end by 7 bases; junction bases not matched to a gene: 10. CDR3 nucleotides: TGTGCCAGCAGCCCGACAGGGAACGTGGGTGAAAAACTGTTTTTT. This codes for CASSPTGNVGEKLFF.